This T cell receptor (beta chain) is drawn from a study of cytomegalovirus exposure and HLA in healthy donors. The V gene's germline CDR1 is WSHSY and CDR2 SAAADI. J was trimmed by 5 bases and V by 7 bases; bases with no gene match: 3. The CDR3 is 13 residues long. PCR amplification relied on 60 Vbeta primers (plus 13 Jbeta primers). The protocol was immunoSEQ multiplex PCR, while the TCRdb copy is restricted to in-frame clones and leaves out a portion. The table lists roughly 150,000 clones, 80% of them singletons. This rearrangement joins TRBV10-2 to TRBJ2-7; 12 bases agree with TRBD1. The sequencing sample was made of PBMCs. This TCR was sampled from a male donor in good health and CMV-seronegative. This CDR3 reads CASKGTGGNEQYF. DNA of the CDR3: TGCGCCAGCAAAGGGACAGGGGGCAACGAGCAGTACTTC.